The clone carrying this T cell receptor (beta chain) occurred once. The data stem from a study of T cell changes during pregnancy in multiple sclerosis. Losses at the gene ends were 3 bases for V and 0 bases for J; bases not matched to a gene: 1. The CDR3 runs 14 residues. CDR1 and CDR2 (germline): SGHTA, FQGNSA. The method was immunoSEQ multiplex PCR; TCRdb's version includes in-frame clones alone and lacks a portion of them. The data contain under 85,000 clones, roughly 90% of them singletons. The sequence was obtained from a female donor in good health, enrolled as a control in a pregnancy study. This chain joins TRBV7-2 and TRBJ1-1; 7 nucleotides align to TRBD1. Here the sequenced sample was peripheral blood, taken after pregnancy. The CDR3 protein is CASSFGTVNTEAFF. As DNA, the CDR3 is TGTGCCAGCAGCTTCGGGACAGTGAACACTGAAGCTTTCTTT.